The 13 T cell receptor beta chains below all came from one sample that was sequenced in a study of cytomegalovirus exposure and HLA in healthy donors. The PCR employed 60 Vbeta primers together with 13 Jbeta primers. TCRdb's copy holds only in-frame clones and misses some; the assay was immunoSEQ multiplex PCR. The sample includes 75,000 to 100,000 clones, 80% seen only once; the top ten take 7.3%. Sequenced material: PBMCs. All receptors come from a young man in good health and CMV-seronegative.

This clone has only one observation. The V gene is TRBV6-5, the J gene TRBJ2-1, with D unclear. Germline V gene lookup returns CDR1 MNHEY and CDR2 SVGAGI. V lost 2 bases and J lost 4, with 9 bases in between. This CDR3 region has 14 residues. The CDR3 DNA is TGTGCCAGCAGTTACGGGTCGGGTTACAATGAGCAGTTCTTC. This codes for CASSYGSGYNEQFF.

The J gene is TRBJ2-3, the V gene TRBV5-5; 10 bases line up with TRBD2. After removal of 1 base from V and 5 bases from J, the junction contained 7 bases not matched to a gene. CDR1 is SGHKS, CDR2 YYEKEE, per germline (reference sequence). The CDR3 runs 16 residues. The CDR3 DNA follows: TGTGCCAGCAGCTTGAGGTTAGCGGGGGGATTAGATACGCAGTATTTT. Translation gives CASSLRLAGGLDTQYF.

The chain recombines TRBV10-3 with TRBJ1-2; 7 nucleotides match TRBD1. Germline V lookup: CDR1 ENHRY, CDR2 SYGVKD. Trimming took 3 bases from V and 4 from J; bases not matched to a gene: 5. The CDR3 is 14 amino acids. CDR3 nucleotide sequence: TGTGCCATCAGTGAAGGGACAGTCGTCTATGGCTACACCTTC. Protein: CAISEGTVVYGYTF.

The rearrangement links TRBV11-2 to TRBJ1-1, with no clear D. Trimming pared 4 bases from V and 10 bases from J, leaving 22 bases between. The CDR3 has 15 residues. Looked up from germline, CDR1 is SGHAT and CDR2 is FQNNGV. CDR3 coding DNA: TGTGCCAGCAGCTCCCTGCGGGAAACGGGGATTGGAGCTTTCTTT. It yields the protein CASSSLRETGIGAFF.

The rearrangement joins TRBV4-3 to TRBJ2-3, with D hard to call. Trimming took off 4 bases at V and 2 bases at J, with 7 bases between the two ends. Germline lookup yields CDR1 LGHNA and CDR2 YSLEER. There are 13 residues in the CDR3. The CDR3 bases are TGCGCCAGCAGCCTTAGATCCACAGATACGCAGTATTTT. Translated: CASSLRSTDTQYF.

V gene TRBV10-2 combines with J gene TRBJ1-1, with D maybe TRBD1 (5 bases). Between the trimmed V and J ends, which lost 2 bases and 10 bases, there was a span of 17 bases. Per germline, CDR1 WSHSY and CDR2 SAAADI. This CDR3 has 14 residues. DNA for the CDR3: TGCGCCAGCAGTGAGCGCGCCTCGGGGAGGGGAGCTTTCTTT. It translates to CASSERASGRGAFF.

The chain employs TRBV28 and TRBJ2-7; D might be TRBD1 (5 bases). This CDR3 is 15 amino acids long. Germline V CDR1 and CDR2: MDHEN, SYDVKM. The V and J ends lost 5 bases and 5 bases respectively, with 19 bases between them. The CDR3 here is CASSASQGKADEQYF. CDR3 coding DNA: TGTGCCAGCAGTGCATCTCAGGGAAAGGCGGACGAGCAGTACTTC.

This clone was counted a single time. The V gene is TRBV19, the J gene TRBJ2-7, with D maybe TRBD2 (6 bases). Trimming shortened V by 5 bases and J by 2 bases, and 19 bases separated the two germline ends. There are 16 residues in the CDR3. In germline, CDR1 is LNHDA, CDR2 SQIVND (reference sequence). The CDR3 nucleotides are TGTGCCAGTAGTCCTCTTACCCGGGGGACCCCCTACGAGCAGTACTTC. Amino acids: CASSPLTRGTPYEQYF. The whole variable domain, remainder taken from reference TRBV19 and TRBJ2-7, is DGGITQSPKYLFRKEGQNVTLSCEQNLNHDAMYWYRQDPGQGLRLIYYSQIVNDFQKGDIAEGYSVSREKKESFPLTVTSAQKNPTAFYLCASSPLTRGTPYEQYFGPGTRLTVT.

The genes are TRBV18 and TRBJ1-5; a possible D gene is TRBD1 (6 bases). V lost 6 bases and J 6 bases, leaving 18 bases between the germline ends. Germline assignment: CDR1 KGHSH and CDR2 LQKENI. The CDR3 runs to 15 residues. CDR3 residues: CASSLDQGSGQPQHF. In nucleotides, the CDR3 is TGTGCCAGCTCTTTGGACCAGGGGTCAGGTCAGCCCCAGCATTTT.

V is TRBV28 and J is TRBJ1-2, with 9 bases lining up with TRBD1. After removal of 8 bases from V and 8 bases from J, the junction contained 3 bases not matched to a gene. Germline values: CDR1 MDHEN, CDR2 SYDVKM. The CDR3 has 11 residues. CDR3 sequence: CASGTGLGYTF. CDR3 DNA: TGTGCCAGCGGGACAGGGCTCGGCTACACCTTC.

The chain uses TRBV27 and TRBJ2-5; no reliable D call. Germline assignment: CDR1 MNHEY and CDR2 SMNVEV (reference sequence). Trimming stripped 7 bases from V and 5 bases from J, with 8 bases between. The CDR3 covers 11 residues. This CDR3 reads CASTSTETQYF. In DNA form, the CDR3 reads TGTGCCAGCACCTCTACCGAGACCCAGTACTTC.

This clone is a singleton in its sample. The chain uses TRBV20-1 and TRBJ1-1; the D is unclear. Germline lookup yields CDR1 DFQATT and CDR2 SNEGSKA (reference sequence). CDR3 size: 11 residues. Between the trimmed V and J ends, which lost 0 bases and 7 bases, there was a span of 6 bases. For the CDR3, the DNA is TGCAGTGCTAGAGATCGGGTTGAAGCTTTCTTT. Its protein is CSARDRVEAFF.

The chain couples TRBV5-1 to TRBJ1-1, with D perhaps TRBD1 (6 bases). V was trimmed by 8 bases and J by 1 base, leaving 21 bases between them. The CDR3 length is 16 residues. Germline V gene data show CDR1 as SGHRS and CDR2 as YFSETQ. CDR3 in DNA: TGCGCCAGTAGATCGGGACACCTGGGTAAGAACACTGAAGCTTTCTTT. Its translation: CASRSGHLGKNTEAFF. Full variable domain (rest looked up from reference TRBV5-1 and TRBJ1-1): KAGVTQTPRYLIKTRGQQVTLSCSPISGHRSVSWYQQTPGQGLQFLFEYFSETQRNKGNFPGRFSGRQFSNSRSEMNVSTLELGDSALYLCASRSGHLGKNTEAFFGQGTRLTVV.